A selection of T cell receptor beta chains follows, all from one sample in a study of graft-versus-host responses after intestinal transplantation. These receptors have no known antigen. The protocol was immunoSEQ multiplex PCR, while the TCRdb copy is restricted to in-frame clones and leaves out a portion. The sample lists more than 70,000 clones; 85% to 95% were seen once. The sample was unstimulated CD8+ T cells sorted from spleen or lymph node cells, taken before transplant. These receptors originate from a human donor who was the organ donor for an intestinal transplant. Both conserved end residues are part of each CDR3. D genes are given only for firm matches.

d_gene: TRBD2
v_gene: TRBV27
j_gene: TRBJ2-1
CDR3aa: CASSSGGSYNEQFF
CDR3nt: TGTGCCAGCAGTAGCGGGGGTTCCTACAATGAGCAGTTCTTC

d_gene: TRBD2
v_gene: TRBV7-2
j_gene: TRBJ2-7
CDR3aa: CASSLYIAGGDEQYF
CDR3nt: TGTGCCAGCAGCTTATATATAGCGGGGGGGGACGAGCAGTACTTC

d_gene: .
v_gene: TRBV27
j_gene: TRBJ2-7
CDR3aa: CASSPNRNEQYF
CDR3nt: TGTGCCAGCAGCCCAAACAGGAACGAGCAGTACTTC

d_gene: .
v_gene: TRBV4-3
j_gene: TRBJ1-1
CDR3aa: CASSGGGTEAFF
CDR3nt: TGCGCCAGCAGTGGGGGGGGCACTGAAGCTTTCTTT

d_gene: .
v_gene: TRBV4-1
j_gene: TRBJ1-2
CDR3aa: CASTGGYGYTF
CDR3nt: TGCGCCAGTACTGGAGGCTATGGCTACACCTTC

d_gene: .
v_gene: TRBV19
j_gene: TRBJ2-2
CDR3aa: CASEGGDTGELFF
CDR3nt: TGTGCCAGTGAGGGCGGGGACACCGGGGAGCTGTTTTTT

d_gene: .
v_gene: TRBV9
j_gene: TRBJ2-7
CDR3aa: CASSVGLGTYEQYF
CDR3nt: TGTGCCAGCAGCGTAGGCCTAGGAACCTACGAGCAGTACTTC

d_gene: TRBD2
v_gene: TRBV5-4
j_gene: TRBJ2-1
CDR3aa: CASSLELAGGNNEQFF
CDR3nt: TGTGCCAGCAGCTTGGAGCTAGCGGGGGGCAACAATGAGCAGTTCTTC

d_gene: TRBD1
v_gene: TRBV4-1
j_gene: TRBJ1-3
CDR3aa: CASSHNTGAGNTIYF
CDR3nt: TGCGCCAGCAGCCATAATACAGGGGCTGGAAACACCATATATTTT

d_gene: .
v_gene: TRBV5-5
j_gene: TRBJ2-1
CDR3aa: CASSLVGAYNEQFF
CDR3nt: TGTGCCAGCAGCTTGGTGGGAGCCTACAATGAGCAGTTCTTC

d_gene: TRBD1
v_gene: TRBV7-6
j_gene: TRBJ2-7
CDR3aa: CASSLLPGQGAEQYF
CDR3nt: TGTGCCAGCAGCCTACTACCGGGACAGGGTGCCGAGCAGTACTTC

d_gene: .
v_gene: TRBV19
j_gene: TRBJ2-7
CDR3aa: CASSMSSASYEQYF
CDR3nt: TGTGCCAGTAGTATGTCTAGCGCATCCTACGAGCAGTACTTC

d_gene: .
v_gene: TRBV7-9
j_gene: TRBJ2-1
CDR3aa: CASSLGASSSRGTNEQFF
CDR3nt: TGTGCCAGCAGCTTGGGGGCCAGTTCCAGCAGGGGAACTAATGAGCAGTTCTTC

d_gene: .
v_gene: TRBV19
j_gene: TRBJ1-5
CDR3aa: CASRGSGGQPQHF
CDR3nt: TGTGCCAGTAGGGGATCGGGGGGTCAGCCCCAGCATTTT

d_gene: TRBD2
v_gene: TRBV6-1
j_gene: TRBJ2-7
CDR3aa: CASSDWGGAYEQYF
CDR3nt: TGTGCCAGCAGTGATTGGGGGGGGGCCTACGAGCAGTACTTC

d_gene: .
v_gene: TRBV4-1
j_gene: TRBJ1-1
CDR3aa: CASSQPTLNTEAFF
CDR3nt: TGCGCCAGCAGCCAGCCGACACTGAACACTGAAGCTTTCTTT

d_gene: TRBD1
v_gene: TRBV7-9
j_gene: TRBJ2-3
CDR3aa: CASSSRQGASTDTQYF
CDR3nt: TGTGCCAGCAGCTCCCGACAGGGGGCGAGCACAGATACGCAGTATTTT

d_gene: TRBD1
v_gene: TRBV27
j_gene: TRBJ2-7
CDR3aa: CASSLGIDRGRGYEQYF
CDR3nt: TGTGCCAGCAGTTTAGGGATCGACAGGGGGCGCGGCTACGAGCAGTACTTC

d_gene: TRBD1
v_gene: TRBV5-1
j_gene: TRBJ2-7
CDR3aa: CASSWDRAYEQYF
CDR3nt: TGCGCCAGCAGCTGGGACAGAGCCTACGAGCAGTACTTC